This record looks at one T cell receptor beta chain sequence and its context. This clonotype was detected a few times. Its antigen is currently not known. No base qualities exist here, and no much larger clone lies one base off it. The library was prepared using 5' RACE. The second PCR ran for roughly 7 to 12 cycles and used a J-beta primer mix along with a sample-barcoded 5' primer. A unique molecular identifier was introduced onto each TCR beta cDNA molecule by a template-switch 5' adaptor carrying 12 random nucleotides. Each sample yielded at least 2.5 million CDR3-containing paired-end reads. All of the RNA was converted into first-strand cDNA using the Mint cDNA synthesis kit, with a TRBC-specific oligonucleotide serving as the primer. After uracil-DNA glycosylase treatment, a first 18-cycle PCR used universal primers M1SS and BC2_uni_R on all cDNA. The paper's processing steps were these. Normalization of each sample was performed by random selection of 1 million high-quality reads, each carrying a distinct molecular identifier. Instead of being binned into consensus sequences, reads with shared molecular identifiers were discarded. CDR3 identification, clonotype clustering and error correction used MiTCR with a Q25 quality threshold and the strictest error-elimination algorithm. A nonparametric unseen species model with Euler transformation was used to estimate a lower bound on total TCR beta diversity. TCRdb took the public reads, trimmed them with fastp at Q25, ran MiXCR for clone calling and kept in-frame beta chains. For every CDR3 protein sequence, its rows merge into one entry that carries the most common genes and DNA. TCRdb's processing, not the study's, gives the V and J calls here. The sample records 1.8 million or so distinct CDR3 sequences, more than 35% of which are singletons. The ten top clones hold 20% to 25% of the sample.

This entry comes from a study of blood T cells in healthy people across ages (dated by TCRdb to the mid-2010s). Context from the whole study: In model experiments, roughly one uniquely barcoded TCR beta cDNA molecule per two T cells was captured by template switching. The study measured age-related changes in TCR beta repertoire diversity using deep sequencing normalized with unique cDNA molecular identifiers. Two additional independent replicas of 1 million unique cDNA reads from the same blood draw were analyzed for two donors (one aged 18 to 29 and one aged 80 or older). To avoid experimental bias, donors of different ages were distributed randomly across sequencing lanes. The donors were split into four age groups: young (average around 15 years), middle-aged (about 40), aged (roughly 65) and long-lived (approximately 80). General study outcomes and caveats: Compared with the aged group, the long-lived group had more naive CD4+ T cells, fewer expanded clones and increased TCR diversity, suggesting age selection. Because the CMV infection status of the donors was unknown, age-related changes in expanded clonotypes may potentially have been confounded. Conclusive comparison of naive and antigen-experienced compartments was prevented by the profiling of bulk unsorted PBMCs. Observed TCR beta diversity per million T cells fell roughly linearly with age, and a significant reduction was already apparent by age roughly 40. Estimates of total diversity from one million sequenced T cells were regarded as lower bounds and underestimates. Observed TCR beta diversity correlated strongly with the percentage of naive T cells measured by flow cytometry.

The CDR3 goes from the cysteine to the phenylalanine over 16 residues. The DNA shown is the 48-base CDR3, in frame from base 1. CDR1 and CDR2 were assigned from the germline V gene as SQVTM and ANQGSEA. Trimming takes 3 bases from V and 0 bases from J, and the germline ends sit 12 bases apart. The donors were 40 or so Caucasian individuals from Russia, aged roughly 6 to 100 years, who were systemically healthy. Ten milliliters of peripheral blood were drawn from each donor into EDTA-treated Vacutainer tubes. Ficoll-Paque density-gradient centrifugation was used to isolate PBMCs, with at least 6 million per sample. Trizol reagent was used to extract total RNA from PBMCs, with at least 5.5 micrograms per sample. For every donor, an aliquot of PBMCs went through flow cytometry to measure the percentages of naive CD45RAhigh/CD27high T cells.

Sequenced input: blood. The sequence came from a human donor in good health. Recombination linked TRBV29-1 to TRBJ2-6; the D gene is perhaps TRBD1, on 5 matching bases. The DNA reads TGCAGCGTTGACGAAGACAGCACCTCTGGGGCCAACGTCCTGACTTTC. The encoded protein is CSVDEDSTSGANVLTF.